This T cell receptor beta chain was identified during a study of cytomegalovirus exposure and HLA in healthy donors. Study observations and caveats: Some segments of the V type, notably TRBV6-2 and TRBV6-3, were excluded as indistinguishable. A later analysis linked a missense DCLRE1C variant to TCR beta V- and J-gene trimming.

The germline V gene has CDR1 MRHNA and CDR2 SNTAGT. CDR3 length: 16 residues. The ends were cut back, 2 bases at V and 5 bases at J, with 18 bases in the middle. The PCR made use of 60 Vbeta and 13 Jbeta primers. The method was immunoSEQ multiplex PCR; TCRdb's version includes in-frame clones alone and lacks a portion of them. The table includes around 260,000 clones, 80% detected once. Regarding this clone: Its antigen is undetermined.

Healthy donors of bone marrow made up the group. J is TRBJ2-5 and V is TRBV6-4, with a weak D call TRBD2 (7 bases). This TCR was recovered from a girl aged 2 to 10 in good health and CMV-seronegative. The sequenced sample consisted of PBMCs. The DNA of the CDR3 is TGTGCCAGCAGTGACGATGGGGGGGGCCTTTGTGAGACCCAGTACTTC. This encodes CASSDDGGGLCETQYF.